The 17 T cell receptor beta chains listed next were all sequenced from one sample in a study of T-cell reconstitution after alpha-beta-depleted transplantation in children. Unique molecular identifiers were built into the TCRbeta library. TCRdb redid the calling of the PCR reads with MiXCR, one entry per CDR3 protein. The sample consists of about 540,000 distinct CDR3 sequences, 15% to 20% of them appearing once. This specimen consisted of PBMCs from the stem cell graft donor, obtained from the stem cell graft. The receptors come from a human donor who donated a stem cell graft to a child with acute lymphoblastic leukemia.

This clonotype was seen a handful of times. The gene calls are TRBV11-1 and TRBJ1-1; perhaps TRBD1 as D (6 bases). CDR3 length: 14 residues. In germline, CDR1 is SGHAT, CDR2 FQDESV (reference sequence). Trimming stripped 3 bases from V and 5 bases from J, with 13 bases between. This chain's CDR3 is CASSFERGATEAFF. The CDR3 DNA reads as TGTGCCAGCAGCTTCGAGAGGGGGGCAACTGAAGCTTTCTTT.

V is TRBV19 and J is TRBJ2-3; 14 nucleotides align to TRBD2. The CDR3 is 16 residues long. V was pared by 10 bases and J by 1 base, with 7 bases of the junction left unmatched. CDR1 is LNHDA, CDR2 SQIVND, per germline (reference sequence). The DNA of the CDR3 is TGTGCCACCGGGACTAGCGGGAGAAGAGGCACAGATACGCAGTATTTT. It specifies CATGTSGRRGTDTQYF.

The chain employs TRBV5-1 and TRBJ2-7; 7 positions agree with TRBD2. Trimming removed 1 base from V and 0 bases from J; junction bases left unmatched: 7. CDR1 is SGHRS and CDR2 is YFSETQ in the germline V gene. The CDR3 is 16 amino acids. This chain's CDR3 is CASSLLPREVSYEQYF. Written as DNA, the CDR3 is TGCGCCAGCAGCTTGTTGCCCCGGGAGGTCTCCTACGAGCAGTACTTC.

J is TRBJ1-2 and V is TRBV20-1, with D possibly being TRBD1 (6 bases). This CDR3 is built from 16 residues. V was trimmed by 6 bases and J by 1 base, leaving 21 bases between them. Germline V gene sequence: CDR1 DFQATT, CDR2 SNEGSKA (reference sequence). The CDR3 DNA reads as TGCAGTGCCCCATCGGATTGGGGGCGATATAACTATGGCTACACCTTC. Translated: CSAPSDWGRYNYGYTF.

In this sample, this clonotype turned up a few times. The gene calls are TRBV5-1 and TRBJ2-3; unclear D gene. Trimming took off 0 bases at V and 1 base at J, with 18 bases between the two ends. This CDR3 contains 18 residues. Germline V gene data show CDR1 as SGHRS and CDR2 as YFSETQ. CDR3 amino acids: CASSLVPIPALRTDTQYF. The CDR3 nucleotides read TGCGCCAGCAGCTTGGTTCCCATTCCCGCTCTCCGCACAGATACGCAGTATTTT.

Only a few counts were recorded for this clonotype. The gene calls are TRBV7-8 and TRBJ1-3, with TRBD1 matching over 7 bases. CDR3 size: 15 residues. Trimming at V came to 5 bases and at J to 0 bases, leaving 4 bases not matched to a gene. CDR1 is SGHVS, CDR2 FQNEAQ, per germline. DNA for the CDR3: TGTGCCAGCAGCCGAGGGGGCTACTCTGGAAACACCATATATTTT. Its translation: CASSRGGYSGNTIYF.

CDR3 bases: TGTGCCAGCAGCCCCCCAGCTGAGACCCAGTACTTC. It yields the protein CASSPPAETQYF. V and J are TRBV11-2 and TRBJ2-5; no firm D call. V was clipped by 5 bases and J by 5 bases, with 9 bases between them. The CDR3 totals 12 residues. The germline gives CDR1 SGHAT, CDR2 FQNNGV.

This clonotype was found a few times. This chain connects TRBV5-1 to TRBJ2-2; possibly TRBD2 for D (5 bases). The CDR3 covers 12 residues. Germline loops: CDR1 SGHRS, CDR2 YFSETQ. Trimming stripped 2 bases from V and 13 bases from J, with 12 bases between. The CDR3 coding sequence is TGCGCCAGCAGCTTCGGACCAGGAGGGCTGTTTTTT. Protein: CASSFGPGGLFF.

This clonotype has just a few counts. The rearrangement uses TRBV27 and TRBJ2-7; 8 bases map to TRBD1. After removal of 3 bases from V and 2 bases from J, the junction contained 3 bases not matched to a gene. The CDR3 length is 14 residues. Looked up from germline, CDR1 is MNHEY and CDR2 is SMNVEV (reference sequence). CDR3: CASSFRQGTYEQYF. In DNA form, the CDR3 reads TGTGCCAGCAGTTTTCGACAGGGGACCTACGAGCAGTACTTC.

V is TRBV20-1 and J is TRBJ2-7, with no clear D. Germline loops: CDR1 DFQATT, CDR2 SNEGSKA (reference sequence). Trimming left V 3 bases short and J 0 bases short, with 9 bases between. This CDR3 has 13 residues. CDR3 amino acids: CSASHTFSYEQYF. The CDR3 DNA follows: TGCAGTGCTAGCCATACATTCTCCTACGAGCAGTACTTC.

The DNA of the CDR3 is TGCGCCAGGGGGAAGTCCTACGAGCAGTACTTC. Protein: CARGKSYEQYF. This chain uses TRBV5-1 with TRBJ2-7; D ambiguous. The V and J ends lost 8 bases and 1 base respectively, with 7 bases between them. Germline V gene data show CDR1 as SGHRS and CDR2 as YFSETQ. The CDR3 loop spans 11 amino acids.

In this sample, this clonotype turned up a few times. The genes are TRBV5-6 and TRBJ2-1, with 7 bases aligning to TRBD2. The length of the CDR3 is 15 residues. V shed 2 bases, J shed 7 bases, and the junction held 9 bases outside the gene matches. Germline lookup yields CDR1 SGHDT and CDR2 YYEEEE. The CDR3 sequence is CASSFKGGPWNEQFF. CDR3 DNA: TGTGCCAGCAGCTTCAAGGGAGGGCCGTGGAATGAGCAGTTCTTC.

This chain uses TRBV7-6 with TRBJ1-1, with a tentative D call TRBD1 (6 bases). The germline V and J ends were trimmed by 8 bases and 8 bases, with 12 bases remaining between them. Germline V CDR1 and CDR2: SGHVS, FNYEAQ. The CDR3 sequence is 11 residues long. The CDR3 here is CASWVGTEAFF. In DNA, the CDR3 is TGTGCCAGCTGGGTAGGGACAGAAGCTTTCTTT.

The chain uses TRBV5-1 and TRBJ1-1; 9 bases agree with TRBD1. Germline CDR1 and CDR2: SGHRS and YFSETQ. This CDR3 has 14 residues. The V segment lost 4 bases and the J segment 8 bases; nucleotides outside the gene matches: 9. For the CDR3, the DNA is TGCGCCAGCAGCCCGGAGGGACAGGGCCGAGAAGCTTTCTTT. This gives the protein CASSPEGQGREAFF.

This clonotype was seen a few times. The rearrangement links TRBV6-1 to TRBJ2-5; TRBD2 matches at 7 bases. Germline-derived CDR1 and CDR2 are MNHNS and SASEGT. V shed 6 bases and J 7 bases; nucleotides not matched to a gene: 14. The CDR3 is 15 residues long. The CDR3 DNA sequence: TGTGCCAGCAGCGCCGGGACGGGGGGTTTTGGGACCCAGTACTTC. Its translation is CASSAGTGGFGTQYF.

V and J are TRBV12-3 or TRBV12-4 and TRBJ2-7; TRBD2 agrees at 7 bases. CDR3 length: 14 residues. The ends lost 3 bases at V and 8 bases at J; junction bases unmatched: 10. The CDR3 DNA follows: TGTGCCAGCAGTTTGGACGGGGGAGGGCAGAAGCAGTACTTC. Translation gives CASSLDGGGQKQYF.

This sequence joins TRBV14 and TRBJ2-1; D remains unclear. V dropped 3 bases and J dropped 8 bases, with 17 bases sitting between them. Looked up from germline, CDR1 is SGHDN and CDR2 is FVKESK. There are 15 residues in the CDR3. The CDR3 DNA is TGTGCCAGCAGCCAGCTTGAGAACGCTTACGATGAGCAGTTCTTC. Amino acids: CASSQLENAYDEQFF.